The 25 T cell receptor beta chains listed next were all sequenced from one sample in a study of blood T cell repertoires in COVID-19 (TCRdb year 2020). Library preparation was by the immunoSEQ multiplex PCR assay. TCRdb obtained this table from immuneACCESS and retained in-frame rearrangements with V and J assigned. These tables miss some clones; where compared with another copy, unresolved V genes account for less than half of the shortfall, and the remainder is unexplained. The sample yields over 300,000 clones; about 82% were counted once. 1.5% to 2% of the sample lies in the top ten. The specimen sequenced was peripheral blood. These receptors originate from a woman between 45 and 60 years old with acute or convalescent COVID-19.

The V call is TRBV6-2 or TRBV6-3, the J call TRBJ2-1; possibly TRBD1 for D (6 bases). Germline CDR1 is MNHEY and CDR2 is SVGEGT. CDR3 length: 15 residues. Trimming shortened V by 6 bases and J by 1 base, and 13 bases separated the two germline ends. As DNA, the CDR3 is TGTGCCAGCAGCCCTTTACAGGGATCCTACAATGAGCAGTTCTTC. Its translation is CASSPLQGSYNEQFF.

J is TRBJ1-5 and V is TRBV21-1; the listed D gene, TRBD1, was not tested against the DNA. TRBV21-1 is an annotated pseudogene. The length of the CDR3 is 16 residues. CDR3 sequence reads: CASSKWSPPRNQPQHF. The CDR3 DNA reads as TGTGCCAGCAGCAAATGGTCTCCCCCCAGAAATCAGCCCCAGCATTTT.

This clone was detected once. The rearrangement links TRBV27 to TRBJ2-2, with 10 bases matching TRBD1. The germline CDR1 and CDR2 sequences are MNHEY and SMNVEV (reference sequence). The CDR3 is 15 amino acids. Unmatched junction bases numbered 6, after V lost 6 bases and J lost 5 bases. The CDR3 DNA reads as TGTGCCAGCAGGACAGGGGGCGCTCGGACCGGGGAGCTGTTTTTT. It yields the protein CASRTGGARTGELFF.

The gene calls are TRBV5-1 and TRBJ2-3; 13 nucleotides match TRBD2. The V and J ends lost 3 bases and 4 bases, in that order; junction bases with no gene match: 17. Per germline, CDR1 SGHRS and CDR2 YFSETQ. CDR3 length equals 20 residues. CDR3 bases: TGCGCCAGCAGCTCTTTGGGGGGTGGACTAGCGGGAGATCCCCCAGATACGCAGTATTTT. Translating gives CASSSLGGGLAGDPPDTQYF.

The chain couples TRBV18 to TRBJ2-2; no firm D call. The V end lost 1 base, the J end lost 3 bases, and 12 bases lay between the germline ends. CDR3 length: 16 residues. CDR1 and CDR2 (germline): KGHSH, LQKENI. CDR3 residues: CASSPRVGADTGELFF. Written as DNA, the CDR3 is TGTGCCAGCTCACCACGAGTGGGCGCCGACACCGGGGAGCTGTTTTTT.

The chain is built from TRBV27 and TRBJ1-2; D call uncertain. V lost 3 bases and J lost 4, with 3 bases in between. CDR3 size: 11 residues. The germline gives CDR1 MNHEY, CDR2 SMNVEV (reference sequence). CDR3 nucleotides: TGTGCCAGCAGTTTCTTCTATGGCTACACCTTC. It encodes CASSFFYGYTF.

The CDR3 reads CASSPGLKETQYF. The CDR3 DNA is TGTGCCAGCTCACCGGGACTAAAAGAGACCCAGTACTTC. The chain carries TRBV18 and TRBJ2-5, with 7 bases lining up with TRBD2. V gave up 3 bases and J gave up 3 bases; unmatched junction bases: 1. The germline gives CDR1 KGHSH, CDR2 LQKENI. CDR3 length equals 13 residues.

The CDR3 sequence: CSANRVYEQYF. The CDR3 nucleotides are TGCAGTGCAAACAGGGTTTACGAGCAGTACTTC. V and J are TRBV20-1 and TRBJ2-7; D perhaps matches TRBD1 (6 bases). From germline, CDR1 is DFQATT and CDR2 SNEGSKA (reference sequence). V dropped 6 bases and J dropped 4 bases, with 10 bases sitting between them. The CDR3 contains 11 residues.

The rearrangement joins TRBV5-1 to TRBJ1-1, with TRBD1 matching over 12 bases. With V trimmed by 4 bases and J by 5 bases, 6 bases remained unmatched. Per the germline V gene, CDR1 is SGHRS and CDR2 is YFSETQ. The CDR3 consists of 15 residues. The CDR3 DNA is TGCGCCAGCAGCGGGGGGACAGGGGGCGAGACTGAAGCTTTCTTT. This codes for CASSGGTGGETEAFF.

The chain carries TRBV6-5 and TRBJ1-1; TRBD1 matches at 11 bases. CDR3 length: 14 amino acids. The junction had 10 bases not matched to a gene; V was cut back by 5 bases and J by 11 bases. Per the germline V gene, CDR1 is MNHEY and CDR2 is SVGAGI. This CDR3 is CASSPRDRGVSAFF. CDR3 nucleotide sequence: TGTGCCAGCAGTCCCCGGGACAGGGGGGTTTCTGCTTTCTTT.

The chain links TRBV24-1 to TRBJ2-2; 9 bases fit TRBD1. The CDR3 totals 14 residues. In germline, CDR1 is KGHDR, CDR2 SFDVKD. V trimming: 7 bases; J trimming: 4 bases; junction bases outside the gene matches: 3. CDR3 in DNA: TGTGCCACCAGCGGACAGGGGAGCACCGGGGAGCTGTTTTTT. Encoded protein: CATSGQGSTGELFF.

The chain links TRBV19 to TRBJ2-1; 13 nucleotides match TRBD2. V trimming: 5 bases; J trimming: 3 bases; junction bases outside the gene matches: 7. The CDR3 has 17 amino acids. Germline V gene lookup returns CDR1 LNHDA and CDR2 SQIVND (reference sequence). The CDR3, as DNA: TGTGCCAGTAGTCGACGACTAGCGGGAGGTCTCTACAATGAGCAGTTCTTC. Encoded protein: CASSRRLAGGLYNEQFF.

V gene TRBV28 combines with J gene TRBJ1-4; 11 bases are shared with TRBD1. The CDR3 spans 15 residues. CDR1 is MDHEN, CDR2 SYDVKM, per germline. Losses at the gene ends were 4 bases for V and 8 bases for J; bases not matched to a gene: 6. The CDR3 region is CASSSRDRGGEKLFF. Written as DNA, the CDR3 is TGTGCCAGCAGTTCCCGGGACAGGGGGGGCGAAAAACTGTTTTTT.

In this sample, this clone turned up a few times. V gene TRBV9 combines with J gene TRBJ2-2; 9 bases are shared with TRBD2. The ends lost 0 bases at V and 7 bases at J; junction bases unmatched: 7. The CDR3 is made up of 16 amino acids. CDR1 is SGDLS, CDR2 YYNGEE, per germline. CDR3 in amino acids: CASSVGIAGEGGELFF. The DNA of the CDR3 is TGTGCCAGCAGCGTAGGAATAGCGGGAGAGGGCGGGGAGCTGTTTTTT.

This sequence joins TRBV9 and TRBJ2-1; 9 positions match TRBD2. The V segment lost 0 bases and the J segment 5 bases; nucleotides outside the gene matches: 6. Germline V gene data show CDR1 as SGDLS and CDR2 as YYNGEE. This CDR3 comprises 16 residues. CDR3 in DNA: TGTGCCAGCAGCGTAGGCGCTAGCGGGATGGACAATGAGCAGTTCTTC. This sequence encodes CASSVGASGMDNEQFF.

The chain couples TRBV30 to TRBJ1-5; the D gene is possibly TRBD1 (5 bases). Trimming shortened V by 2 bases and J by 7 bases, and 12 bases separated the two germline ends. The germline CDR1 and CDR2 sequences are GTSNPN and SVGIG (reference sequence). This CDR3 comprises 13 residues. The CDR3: CAWSRGEGQPQHF. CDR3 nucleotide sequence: TGTGCCTGGAGTCGGGGGGAGGGACAGCCCCAGCATTTT.

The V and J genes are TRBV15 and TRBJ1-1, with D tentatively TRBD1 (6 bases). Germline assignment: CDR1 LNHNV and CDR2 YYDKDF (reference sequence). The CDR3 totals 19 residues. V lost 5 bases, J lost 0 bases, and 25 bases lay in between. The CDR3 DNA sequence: TGTGCCACCAGCCGAGGGGGACGCGCGGGGGTTCTCATGAACACTGAAGCTTTCTTT. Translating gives CATSRGGRAGVLMNTEAFF.

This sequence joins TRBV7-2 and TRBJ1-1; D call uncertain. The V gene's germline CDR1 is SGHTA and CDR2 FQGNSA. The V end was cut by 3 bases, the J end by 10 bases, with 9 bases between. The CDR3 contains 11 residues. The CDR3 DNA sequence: TGTGCCAGCAGCTTTAGCAATGCAGCTTTCTTT. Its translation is CASSFSNAAFF.

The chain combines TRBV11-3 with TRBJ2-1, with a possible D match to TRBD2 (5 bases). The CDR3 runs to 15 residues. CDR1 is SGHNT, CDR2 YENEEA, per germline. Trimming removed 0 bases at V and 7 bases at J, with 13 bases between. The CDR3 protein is CASSLEAREGNEQFF. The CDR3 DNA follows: TGTGCCAGCAGCTTAGAGGCCAGAGAGGGAAATGAGCAGTTCTTC.

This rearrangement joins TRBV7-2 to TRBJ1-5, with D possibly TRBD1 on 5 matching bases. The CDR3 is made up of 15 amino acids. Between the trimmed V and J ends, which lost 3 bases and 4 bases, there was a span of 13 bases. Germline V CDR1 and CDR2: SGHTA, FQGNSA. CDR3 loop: CASSFVQGSNQPQHF. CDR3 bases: TGTGCCAGCAGCTTTGTCCAGGGCTCTAATCAGCCCCAGCATTTT.

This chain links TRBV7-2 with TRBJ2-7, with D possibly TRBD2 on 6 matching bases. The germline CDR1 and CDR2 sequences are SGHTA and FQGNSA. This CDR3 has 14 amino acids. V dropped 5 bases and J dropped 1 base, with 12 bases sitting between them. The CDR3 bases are TGTGCCAGCAGCCTATTGGGGGGATCCTACGAGCAGTACTTC. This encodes CASSLLGGSYEQYF.

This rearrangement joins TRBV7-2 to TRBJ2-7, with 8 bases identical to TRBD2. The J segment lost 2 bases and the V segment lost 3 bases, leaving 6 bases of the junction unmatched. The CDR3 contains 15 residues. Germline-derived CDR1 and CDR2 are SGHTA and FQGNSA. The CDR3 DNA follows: TGTGCCAGCAGCTTGGCCCCGGGGGGGGCCTACGAGCAGTACTTC. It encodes CASSLAPGGAYEQYF.

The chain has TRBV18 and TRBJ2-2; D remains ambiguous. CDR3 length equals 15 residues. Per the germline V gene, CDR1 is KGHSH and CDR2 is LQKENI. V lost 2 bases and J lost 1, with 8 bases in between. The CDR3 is CASSPEQLNTGELFF. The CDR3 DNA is TGTGCCAGCTCACCAGAACAGCTGAACACCGGGGAGCTGTTTTTT.

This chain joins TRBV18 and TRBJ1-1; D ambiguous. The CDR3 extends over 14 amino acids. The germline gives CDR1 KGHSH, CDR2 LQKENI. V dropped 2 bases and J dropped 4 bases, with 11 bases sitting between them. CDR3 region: CASSPTAAATEAFF. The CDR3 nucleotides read TGTGCCAGCTCACCAACAGCAGCGGCCACTGAAGCTTTCTTT.

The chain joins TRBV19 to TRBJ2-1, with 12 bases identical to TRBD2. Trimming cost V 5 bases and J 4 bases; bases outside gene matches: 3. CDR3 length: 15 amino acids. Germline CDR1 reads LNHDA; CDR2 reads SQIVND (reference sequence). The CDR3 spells CASSETSGSYNEQFF. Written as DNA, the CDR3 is TGTGCCAGTAGTGAGACTAGCGGGAGTTACAATGAGCAGTTCTTC.